Here is one T cell receptor (beta chain) with its context. Its specificity is unknown. V was clipped by 8 bases and J by 8 bases, with 18 bases between them. The CDR3 runs to 14 residues. CDR1 and CDR2 (germline): MNHNS, SASEGT. The sample originates from a study of blood T cells in healthy people across ages. Study-level information: There was about one barcoded beta molecule captured by template switching per two T cells. Points from the study as a whole: Long-lived donors carried more naive CD4+ cells and greater diversity than aged donors.

For the second PCR, which ran for about 6 to 11 cycles, a sample-barcoded 5' primer and a J-beta primer mix were used. TCRdb itself ran the 5' RACE reads through MiXCR, one entry per CDR3 protein. This table holds 1.5 million to 2 million distinct CDR3 sequences, roughly a third found once. This TCR was recovered from a woman in her 30s in good health. The specimen sequenced was blood. This chain uses TRBV6-1 with TRBJ1-4, with a tentative D call TRBD1 (5 bases). CDR3 sequence (DNA): TGTGCCAGCTCACGCTCGACAGAGGGGGAAAAACTGTTTTTT. This sequence encodes CASSRSTEGEKLFF.